The clone carrying this T cell receptor beta chain has a handful of counts. Its matching antigen is unknown. The library tagged individual cDNA molecules with unique molecular identifiers. Study processing details: Counting gave a median of 95,638 TCRs per sample, with values ranging from about 20,000 to 750,000. TCRdb re-called the RACE reads through MiXCR, storing one row per CDR3 protein. The V and J calls and clone size are TCRdb's, not the authors'. The sample lists 95,000 to 150,000 distinct CDR3 sequences; over 9% were seen once. Germline V lookup: CDR1 LGHDT, CDR2 YNNKEL (reference sequence). Trimming cost V 6 bases and J 0 bases, with 8 bases left between them. There are 13 residues in the CDR3. The data stem from a study of human T cells and chemical hapten exposure. Study-level points and caveats: Expanded TCR sets contained significantly more large CDR3 similarity clusters than controls.

Time point of the sample: patch test 3, about 24 weeks after DPC sensitization. Documented treatment: therapeutic diphenylcyclopropenone sensitization with weekly scalp DPC. The chain uses TRBV3-1 and TRBJ1-1; D perhaps matches TRBD1 (5 bases). This sequence was found in a woman in her fifties or sixties with alopecia areata. Some clones in this sample may be carry-over from other donors' samples. The source was whole blood, collected in connection with sensitization to the hapten diphenylcyclopropenone (DPC). As DNA, the CDR3 is TGTGCCAGCAGTCAGGGCATGAACACTGAAGCTTTCTTT. Translating it yields CASSQGMNTEAFF. The whole variable domain, filled in from reference TRBV3-1 and TRBJ1-1, reads DTAVSQTPKYLVTQMGNDKSIKCEQNLGHDTMYWYKQDSKKFLKIMFSYNNKELIINETVPNRFSPKSPDKAHLNLHINSLELGDSAVYFCASSQGMNTEAFFGQGTRLTVV.